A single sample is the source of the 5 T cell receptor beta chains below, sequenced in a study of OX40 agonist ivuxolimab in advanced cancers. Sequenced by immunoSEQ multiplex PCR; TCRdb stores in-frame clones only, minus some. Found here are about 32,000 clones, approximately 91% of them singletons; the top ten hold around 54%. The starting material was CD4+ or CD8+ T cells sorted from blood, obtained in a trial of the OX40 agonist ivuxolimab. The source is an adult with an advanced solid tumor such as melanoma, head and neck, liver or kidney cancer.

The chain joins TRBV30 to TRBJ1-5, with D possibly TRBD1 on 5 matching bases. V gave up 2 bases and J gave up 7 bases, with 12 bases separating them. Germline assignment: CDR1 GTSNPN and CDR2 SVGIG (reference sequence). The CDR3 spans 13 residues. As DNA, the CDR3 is TGTGCCTGGAGTCCCGGGGCGGGGCAGCCCCAGCATTTT. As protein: CAWSPGAGQPQHF.

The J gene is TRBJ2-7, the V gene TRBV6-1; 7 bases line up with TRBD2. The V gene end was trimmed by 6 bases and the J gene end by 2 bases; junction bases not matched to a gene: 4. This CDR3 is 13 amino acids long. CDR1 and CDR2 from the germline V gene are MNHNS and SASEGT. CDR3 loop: CASSVGGTYEQYF. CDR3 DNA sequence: TGTGCCAGCAGCGTGGGGGGGACCTACGAGCAGTACTTC.

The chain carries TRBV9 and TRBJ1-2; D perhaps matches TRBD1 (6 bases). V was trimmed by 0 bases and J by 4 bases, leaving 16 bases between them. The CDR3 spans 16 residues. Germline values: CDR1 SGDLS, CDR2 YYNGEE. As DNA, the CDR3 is TGTGCCAGCAGCGTAGGGGACACCCCTCGGGGCTATGGCTACACCTTC. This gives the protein CASSVGDTPRGYGYTF.

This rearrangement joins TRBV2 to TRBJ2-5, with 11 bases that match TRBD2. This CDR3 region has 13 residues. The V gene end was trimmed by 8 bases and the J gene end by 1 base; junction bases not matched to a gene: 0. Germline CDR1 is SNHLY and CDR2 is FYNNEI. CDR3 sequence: CASLAGGQETQYF. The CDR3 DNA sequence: TGTGCCAGCCTAGCGGGGGGCCAAGAGACCCAGTACTTC.

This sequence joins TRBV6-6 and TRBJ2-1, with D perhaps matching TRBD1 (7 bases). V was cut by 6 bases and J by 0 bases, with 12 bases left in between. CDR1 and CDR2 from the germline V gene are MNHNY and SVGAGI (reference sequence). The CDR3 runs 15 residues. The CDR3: CASSLQGGSYNEQFF. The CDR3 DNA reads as TGTGCCAGCAGCCTCCAGGGGGGCTCCTACAATGAGCAGTTCTTC.